The 15 T cell receptor beta chains listed next were all sequenced from one sample in a study of Ad26.COV2.S vaccination and SARS-CoV-2 variants. The treatment is: some 19 received Ad26.COV2.S at low or high dose, single or two shots; roughly five received placebo; per-sample allocation not given. Samples came from day 63 after the first vaccine or placebo injection. Data came from immunoSEQ multiplex PCR; TCRdb stores just in-frame clones and leaves some out. The repertoire consists of about 480,000 clones, with roughly 85% occurring once and the leading ten covering roughly 13%. The input for sequencing was peripheral blood, taken in a trial of Ad26.COV2.S vaccine versus placebo. Receptors originate from a person aged 18 to 59 who received the Ad26.COV2.S COVID-19 vaccine or a placebo.

The chain is built from TRBV30 and TRBJ1-1; D not certain. The CDR3 is 12 residues long. Germline V CDR1 and CDR2: GTSNPN, SVGIG (reference sequence). Trimming shortened V by 7 bases and J by 8 bases, and 17 bases separated the two germline ends. The CDR3 loop reads CASGPNRAEAFF. In nucleotides, the CDR3 is TGTGCCTCAGGACCGAACCGCGCCGAAGCTTTCTTT.

The rearrangement links TRBV5-1 to TRBJ2-1; D not certain. In germline, CDR1 is SGHRS, CDR2 YFSETQ. The germline V and J ends were trimmed by 3 bases and 7 bases, with 11 bases remaining between them. There are 13 residues in the CDR3. As DNA, the CDR3 is TGCGCCAGCAGCTCACTCAGTGAGAATGAGCAGTTCTTC. It is translated as CASSSLSENEQFF.

The CDR3 DNA follows: TGCGCCAGCAGCTCTGTTCCCGGGAGCGAGCAGTACTTC. It codes for CASSSVPGSEQYF. The V call is TRBV5-1, the J call TRBJ2-7, with D possibly matching TRBD2 (6 bases). The CDR3 is 13 residues long. Germline lookup yields CDR1 SGHRS and CDR2 YFSETQ. V lost 3 bases and J lost 6, with 13 bases in between. Full variable domain (missing parts from reference TRBV5-1 and TRBJ2-7): KAGVTQTPRYLIKTRGQQVTLSCSPISGHRSVSWYQQTPGQGLQFLFEYFSETQRNKGNFPGRFSGRQFSNSRSEMNVSTLELGDSALYLCASSSVPGSEQYFGPGTRLTVT.

The rearrangement links TRBV29-1 to TRBJ2-7; D tentatively reads TRBD1 or TRBD2 (5 bases each). The CDR3 runs to 11 residues. V was cut by 6 bases and J by 6 bases, with 12 bases left in between. CDR1 and CDR2 (germline): SQVTM, ANQGSEA. CDR3: CSVAAGTEQYF. The CDR3 DNA is TGCAGCGTGGCGGCCGGGACCGAGCAGTACTTC.

The chain recombines TRBV2 with TRBJ1-6; 10 positions agree with TRBD1. Looked up from germline, CDR1 is SNHLY and CDR2 is FYNNEI. The V gene end was trimmed by 8 bases and the J gene end by 6 bases; junction bases not matched to a gene: 7. The CDR3 has 15 residues. The CDR3 DNA is TGTGCCAGCTGCCCCGGGACAGGGGTTAATTCACCCCTCCACTTT. It translates to CASCPGTGVNSPLHF.

The chain links TRBV11-3 to TRBJ2-6; weak D call: TRBD2 (6 bases). Germline-derived CDR1 and CDR2 are SGHNT and YENEEA. V was shortened by 1 base and J by 0 bases, with 7 bases between the two germline ends. The CDR3 extends over 16 amino acids. The CDR3: CASSLAGSSGANVLTF. DNA of the CDR3: TGTGCCAGCAGCTTAGCCGGGAGCTCTGGGGCCAACGTCCTGACTTTC. Full variable domain (missing parts from reference TRBV11-3 and TRBJ2-6): EAGVVQSPRYKIIEKKQPVAFWCNPISGHNTLYWYLQNLGQGPELLIRYENEEAVDDSQLPKDRFSAERLKGVDSTLKIQPAELGDSAVYLCASSLAGSSGANVLTFGAGSRLTVL.

This clone was seen only once. V and J are TRBV28 and TRBJ2-7, with a possible D match to TRBD2 (6 bases). The CDR3 has 14 residues. V lost 3 bases, J lost 6 bases, and 15 bases lay in between. The germline CDR1 and CDR2 sequences are MDHEN and SYDVKM. For the CDR3, the DNA is TGTGCCAGCAGTTTGGACGTTATGGGGGGCGAGCAGTACTTC. This codes for CASSLDVMGGEQYF.

This rearrangement joins TRBV5-1 to TRBJ2-3; D uncertain. The CDR3 covers 16 residues. The V gene lost 3 bases and the J gene lost 1 base, with 15 bases spanning the gap. CDR1 and CDR2 from the germline V gene are SGHRS and YFSETQ. DNA of the CDR3: TGCGCCAGCAGCTCCTCTGCCCGTGCGGGCACAGATACGCAGTATTTT. Amino acid sequence: CASSSSARAGTDTQYF.

For the CDR3, the DNA is TGTGCCAGCAGCCTAGAGAGTTCTTACTATGGCTACACCTTC. Translated: CASSLESSYYGYTF. This chain joins TRBV3-1 (or the pseudogene TRBV3-2) and TRBJ1-2; no definite D call. Trimming took 4 bases from V and 3 from J, leaving 12 bases between them. CDR3 length equals 14 residues. Germline values: CDR1 LGHDT, CDR2 YNNKEL (reference sequence).

This clone was detected only a few times. V usage is TRBV9 and J usage is TRBJ2-1; tentative D call: TRBD2 (6 bases). Germline V CDR1 and CDR2: SGDLS, YYNGEE. V lost 3 bases and J 6 bases, leaving 13 bases between the germline ends. This CDR3 comprises 14 residues. The chain's CDR3 is CASSDPGGGNEQFF. The CDR3 nucleotides are TGTGCCAGCAGCGATCCCGGGGGAGGCAATGAGCAGTTCTTC.

The rearrangement joins TRBV20-1 to TRBJ2-7; D unclear. Germline CDR1 DFQATT, CDR2 SNEGSKA (reference sequence). V lost 0 bases to trimming and J lost 6 bases, with 6 bases between them. The CDR3 extends over 11 amino acids. The CDR3 DNA reads as TGCAGTGCTAGAGAGAAAGGCGAGCAGTACTTC. Its translation is CSAREKGEQYF.

This clone has more than one count but fewer than ten. The chain employs TRBV4-1 and TRBJ1-1, with D possibly matching TRBD1 (6 bases). Germline CDR1 and CDR2: MGHRA and YSYEKL. This CDR3 is 14 amino acids long. With 4 bases removed from V and 2 bases from J, the gap between germline ends came to 11 bases. The CDR3 DNA reads as TGCGCCAGCAGCCCCCCGACAGGTAACACTGAAGCTTTCTTT. It yields the protein CASSPPTGNTEAFF.

V usage is TRBV5-1 and J usage is TRBJ1-1; 7 positions agree with TRBD1. With V trimmed by 2 bases and J by 12 bases, 10 bases remained unmatched. The CDR3 runs to 13 residues. The V gene's germline CDR1 is SGHRS and CDR2 YFSETQ. The DNA for the CDR3 is TGCGCCAGCAGCTTCGGGACCGCAGGGGGTTCTTTCTTT. Its protein product is CASSFGTAGGSFF. The complete variable domain, with remaining parts taken from reference TRBV5-1 and TRBJ1-1, reads KAGVTQTPRYLIKTRGQQVTLSCSPISGHRSVSWYQQTPGQGLQFLFEYFSETQRNKGNFPGRFSGRQFSNSRSEMNVSTLELGDSALYLCASSFGTAGGSFFGQGTRLTVV.

With respect to this clone: The identical CDR3 is also encoded by other nucleotide sequences in the sample. V is TRBV6-5 and J is TRBJ2-7, with no clear D. V shed 5 bases and J shed 4 bases, with 6 bases lying between them. Germline V lookup: CDR1 MNHEY, CDR2 SVGAGI. The CDR3 extends over 11 amino acids. CDR3 DNA sequence: TGTGCCAGCAGTAATTCTTACGAGCAGTACTTC. This translates into CASSNSYEQYF.

The chain links TRBV30 to TRBJ2-3; D is unresolved. Germline values: CDR1 GTSNPN, CDR2 SVGIG (reference sequence). Trimming left V 3 bases short and J 4 bases short, with 11 bases between. The CDR3 covers 13 residues. CDR3 in amino acids: CAWRGPGADTQYF. As DNA, the CDR3 is TGTGCCTGGAGGGGCCCTGGGGCAGATACGCAGTATTTT.